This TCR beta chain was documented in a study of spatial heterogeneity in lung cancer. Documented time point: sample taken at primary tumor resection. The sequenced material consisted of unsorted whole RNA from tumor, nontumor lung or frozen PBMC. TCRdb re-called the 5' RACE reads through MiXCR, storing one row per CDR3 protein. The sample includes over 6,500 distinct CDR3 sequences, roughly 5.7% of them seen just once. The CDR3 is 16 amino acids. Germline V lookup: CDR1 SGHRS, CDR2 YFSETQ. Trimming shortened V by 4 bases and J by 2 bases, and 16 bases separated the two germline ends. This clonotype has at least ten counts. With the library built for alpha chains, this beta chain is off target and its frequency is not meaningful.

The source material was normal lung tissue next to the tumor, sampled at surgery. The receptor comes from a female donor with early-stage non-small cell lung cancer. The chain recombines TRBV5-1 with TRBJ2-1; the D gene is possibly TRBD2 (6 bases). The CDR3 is CASSPVGGGTYNEQFF. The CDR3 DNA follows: TGCGCCAGCAGCCCGGTCGGGGGAGGAACCTACAATGAGCAGTTCTTC.